The entry below gives a single TCR beta chain sequence along with its context. This receptor's antigen is unknown. Base qualities are not provided; no much larger clone lies one nucleotide away. Reading the label with the study, this specimen's time point is: about 28 days (+/-7) after the second vaccine dose. AZD1222 recipients whose second dose came at about 4 weeks and those whose second dose came at about 12 weeks were combined into one group, since spike-specific TCR depth and breadth did not differ between the two schedules. Samples from vaccinated people were obtained from the UK trials COV001 and COV002, which included a single-blind randomized controlled phase 2/3 trial of AZD1222 (ChAdOx1 nCoV-19) in healthy adults. For TCRbeta chain sequencing, PBMC samples were collected from trial participants at day 0 and at day 28 after the second dose. The CDR3 regions of human TCRbeta chains were subjected to immunosequencing. As for the original processing: Repertoire TCRs were checked for matches against a reference library of SARS-CoV-2-specific TCRs that had been generated using the MIRA antigen-specificity platform. Breadth was defined as the fraction of unique TCRs that were SARS-CoV-2-associated. Depth was defined as the fraction of total T cells that were SARS-CoV-2-associated. Using the MIRA data, each spike-specific TCR was assigned both to the spike region to which the TCR was reactive and to a CD4 or CD8 class. Log10-transformed breadth and depth values were compared by one-way ANOVA with Sidak's multiple comparisons tests. Entries here come from immuneACCESS through TCRdb and include only in-frame sequences with V and J called. Some clones fail to appear in such tables; in the studies checked, an unresolved V gene covers under half of the shortfall, and the cause of the remainder is unknown. V and J calls and clone size are as listed in that table; D and trimming were resolved from the DNA. Counted in this sample were about 81,000 clones; 91% of them appeared once. The top ten constitute around 8% of the sample.

These data come from a study of T cell responses to AZD1222 COVID-19 vaccine listed by TCRdb under 2021. Regarding the research as a whole: TCR sequencing was performed for about 250 trial participants, of whom approximately 200 were given two doses of AZD1222 and around 25 were given two doses of MenACWY control vaccine. Trial participants were enrolled into age subgroups of 18-55, 56-69 and 70-plus years, which contained around 150, 28 and 57 TCR-sequenced participants, respectively.

The CDR3 numbers 14 residues from cysteine through phenylalanine. Only CDR3 DNA is held: 42 bases, read in frame from base 1. From a lookup of the germline V gene, CDR1 and CDR2 are ENHRY and SYGVKD. Between the V and J ends, shortened by 4 bases and 0 bases respectively, the junction contains 7 bases. General study outcomes and caveats: After two AZD1222 doses, both the breadth and the depth of spike-specific TCRs were significantly higher than at day 0 and than in MenACWY recipients. Reportedly, close to half of the unique spike-specific TCRs recognized epitopes lying outside the regions that are mutated in the B.1.351 and B.1.1.7 variants. Participants were mostly white British, with more females than males. The authors suggested clonal diversity may have been underestimated. In the small 56-69-year group, the increase in depth fell short of significance, most likely because of low power. Conclusions about previously exposed vaccinees were limited because only six AZD1222 recipients were SARS-CoV-2 seropositive at baseline. Because no samples from the day 14 peak response were available, repertoires could be characterized only after the peak T cell response. Vaccine-associated CD4 TCRs spanned the whole spike protein, with dominant responses in regions 160-218 and 743-854.

The specimen comprised peripheral blood, sampled 28 days after the second AZD1222 dose. The chain links TRBV10-3 with TRBJ2-1; the D gene identity is not certain. The receptor's source is an adult who received the AZD1222 COVID-19 vaccine. CDR3 protein: CAISGSGSYNEQFF. The sequenced DNA is TGTGCCATCAGTGGAAGTGGCTCCTACAATGAGCAGTTCTTC.